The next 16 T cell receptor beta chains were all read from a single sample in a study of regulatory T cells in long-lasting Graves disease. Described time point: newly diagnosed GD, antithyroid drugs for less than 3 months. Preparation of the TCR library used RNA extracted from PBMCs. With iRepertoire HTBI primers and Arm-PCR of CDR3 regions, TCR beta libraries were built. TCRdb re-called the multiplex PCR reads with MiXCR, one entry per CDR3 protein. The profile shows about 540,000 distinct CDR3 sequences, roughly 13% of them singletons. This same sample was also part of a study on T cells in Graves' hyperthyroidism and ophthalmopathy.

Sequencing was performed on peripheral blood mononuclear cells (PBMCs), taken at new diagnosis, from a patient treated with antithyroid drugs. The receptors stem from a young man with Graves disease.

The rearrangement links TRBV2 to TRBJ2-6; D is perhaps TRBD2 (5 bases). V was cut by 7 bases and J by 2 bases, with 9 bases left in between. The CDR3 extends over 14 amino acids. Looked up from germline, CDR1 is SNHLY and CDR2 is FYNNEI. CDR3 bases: TGTGCCAGCATTAGCGACGCTGGGGCCAACGTCCTGACTTTC. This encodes CASISDAGANVLTF.

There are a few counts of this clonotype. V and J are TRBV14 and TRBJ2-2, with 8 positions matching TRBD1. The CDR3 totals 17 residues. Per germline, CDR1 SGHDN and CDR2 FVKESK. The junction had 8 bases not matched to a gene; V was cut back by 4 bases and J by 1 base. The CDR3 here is CASSRLAGTGNTGELFF. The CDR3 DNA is TGTGCCAGCAGCCGATTAGCCGGGACAGGGAACACCGGGGAGCTGTTTTTT.

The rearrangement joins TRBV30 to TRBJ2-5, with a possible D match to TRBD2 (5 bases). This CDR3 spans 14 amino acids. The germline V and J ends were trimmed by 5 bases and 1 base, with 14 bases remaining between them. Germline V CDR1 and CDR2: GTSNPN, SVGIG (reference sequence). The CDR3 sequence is CAWAALGVQETQYF. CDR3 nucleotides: TGTGCCTGGGCCGCGTTGGGAGTCCAAGAGACCCAGTACTTC. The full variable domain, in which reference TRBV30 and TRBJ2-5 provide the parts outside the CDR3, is SQTIHQWPATLVQPVGSPLSLECTVEGTSNPNLYWYRQAAGRGLQLLFYSVGIGQISSEVPQNLSASRPQDRQFILSSKKLLLSDSGFYLCAWAALGVQETQYFGPGTRLLVL.

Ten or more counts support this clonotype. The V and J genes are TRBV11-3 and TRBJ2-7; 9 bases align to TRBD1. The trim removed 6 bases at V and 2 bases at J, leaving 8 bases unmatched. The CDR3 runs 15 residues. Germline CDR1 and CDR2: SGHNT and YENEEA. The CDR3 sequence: CASSLGQGLAYEQYF. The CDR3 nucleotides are TGTGCCAGCAGTTTGGGACAGGGCCTTGCCTACGAGCAGTACTTC.

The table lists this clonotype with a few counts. The CDR3 DNA reads TGTGCCAGTAGTATATTTACAGGGGTAGCTCTGGGGGCCAACGTCCTGACTTTC. It is translated as CASSIFTGVALGANVLTF. This chain joins TRBV19 and TRBJ2-6, with 7 nucleotides matching TRBD1. The V gene end was trimmed by 2 bases and the J gene end by 4 bases; junction bases not matched to a gene: 11. The CDR3 is 18 amino acids. Germline V gives CDR1 LNHDA, CDR2 SQIVND (reference sequence). Looking up the rest from reference TRBV19 and TRBJ2-6 gives the full variable domain: DGGITQSPKYLFRKEGQNVTLSCEQNLNHDAMYWYRQDPGQGLRLIYYSQIVNDFQKGDIAEGYSVSREKKESFPLTVTSAQKNPTAFYLCASSIFTGVALGANVLTFGAGSRLTVL.

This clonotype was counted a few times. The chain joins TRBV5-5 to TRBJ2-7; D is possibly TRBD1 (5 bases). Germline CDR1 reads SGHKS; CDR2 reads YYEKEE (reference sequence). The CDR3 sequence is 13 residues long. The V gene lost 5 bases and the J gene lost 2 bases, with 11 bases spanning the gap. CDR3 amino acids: CASRPTGAYEQYF. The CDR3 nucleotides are TGTGCCAGCAGGCCTACAGGTGCCTACGAGCAGTACTTC.

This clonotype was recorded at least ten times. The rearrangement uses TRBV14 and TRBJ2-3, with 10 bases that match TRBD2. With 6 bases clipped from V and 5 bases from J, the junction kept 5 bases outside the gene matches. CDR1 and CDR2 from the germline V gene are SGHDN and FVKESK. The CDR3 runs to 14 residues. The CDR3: CASSELAGGDTQYF. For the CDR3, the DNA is TGTGCCAGCAGTGAGTTAGCGGGAGGAGATACGCAGTATTTT.

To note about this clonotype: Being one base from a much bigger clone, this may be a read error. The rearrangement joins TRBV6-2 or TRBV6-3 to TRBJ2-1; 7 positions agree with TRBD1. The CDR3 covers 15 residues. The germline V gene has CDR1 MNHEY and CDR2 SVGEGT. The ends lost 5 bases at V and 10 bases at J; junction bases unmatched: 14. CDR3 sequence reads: CASSEERGPTYEQFF. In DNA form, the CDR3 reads TGTGCCAGCAGTGAAGAGAGGGGGCCTACCTACGAGCAGTTCTTC.

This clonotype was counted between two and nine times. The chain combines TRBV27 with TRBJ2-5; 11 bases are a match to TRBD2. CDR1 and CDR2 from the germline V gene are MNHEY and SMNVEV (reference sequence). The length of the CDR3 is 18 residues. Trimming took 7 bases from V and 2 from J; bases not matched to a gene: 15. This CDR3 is CASNPLSPLAGGQETQYF. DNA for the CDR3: TGTGCCAGCAACCCTTTATCGCCGCTAGCGGGAGGACAAGAGACCCAGTACTTC.

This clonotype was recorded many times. The DNA for the CDR3 is TGCAGCGTCTTTGGCCGGGACAGCCGTAATGAAAAACTGTTTTTT. It yields the protein CSVFGRDSRNEKLFF. V and J are TRBV29-1 and TRBJ1-4; 7 bases match TRBD1. Trimming at V came to 6 bases and at J to 4 bases, leaving 11 bases not matched to a gene. The germline CDR1 and CDR2 sequences are SQVTM and ANQGSEA. This CDR3 contains 15 residues. The variable domain in full, with the rest retrieved from reference TRBV29-1 and TRBJ1-4, is SAVISQKPSRDICQRGTSLTIQCQVDSQVTMMFWYRQQPGQSLTLIATANQGSEATYESGFVIDKFPISRPNLTFSTLTVSNMSPEDSSIYLCSVFGRDSRNEKLFFGSGTQLSVL.

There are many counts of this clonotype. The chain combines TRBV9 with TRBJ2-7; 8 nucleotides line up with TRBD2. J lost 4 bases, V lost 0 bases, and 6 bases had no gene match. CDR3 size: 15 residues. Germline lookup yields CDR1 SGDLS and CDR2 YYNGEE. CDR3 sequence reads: CASSVGLAGPYEQYF. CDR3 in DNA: TGTGCCAGCAGCGTAGGATTAGCGGGGCCTTACGAGCAGTACTTC.

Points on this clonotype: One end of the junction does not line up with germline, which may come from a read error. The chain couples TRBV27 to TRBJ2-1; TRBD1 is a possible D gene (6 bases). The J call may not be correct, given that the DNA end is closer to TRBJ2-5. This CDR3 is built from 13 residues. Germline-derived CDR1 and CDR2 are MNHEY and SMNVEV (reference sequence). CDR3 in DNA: TGTGCCAGCAGTTCTGGGGGCCAAGGGACCCAGTACTTC. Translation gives CASSSGGQGTQYF.

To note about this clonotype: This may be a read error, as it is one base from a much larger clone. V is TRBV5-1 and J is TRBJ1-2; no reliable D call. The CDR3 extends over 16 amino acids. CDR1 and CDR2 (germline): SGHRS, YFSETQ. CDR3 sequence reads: CASSPSFTVANCGYTF. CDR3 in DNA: TGCGCCAGCAGCCCTTCCTTTACAGTAGCTAACTGTGGCTACACCTTC.

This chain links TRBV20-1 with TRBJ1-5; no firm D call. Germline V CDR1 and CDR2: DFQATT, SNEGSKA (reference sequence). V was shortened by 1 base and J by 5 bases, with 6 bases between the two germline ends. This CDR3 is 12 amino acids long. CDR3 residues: CSARGFDQPQHF. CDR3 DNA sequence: TGCAGTGCTAGAGGGTTTGATCAGCCCCAGCATTTT.

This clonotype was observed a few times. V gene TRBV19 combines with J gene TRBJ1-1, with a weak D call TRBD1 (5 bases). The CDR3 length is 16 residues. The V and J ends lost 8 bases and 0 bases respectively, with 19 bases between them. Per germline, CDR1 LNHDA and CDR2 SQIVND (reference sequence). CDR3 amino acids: CASSGFRADLNTEAFF. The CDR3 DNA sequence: TGTGCCAGTTCCGGGTTCAGGGCCGACCTGAACACTGAAGCTTTCTTT.

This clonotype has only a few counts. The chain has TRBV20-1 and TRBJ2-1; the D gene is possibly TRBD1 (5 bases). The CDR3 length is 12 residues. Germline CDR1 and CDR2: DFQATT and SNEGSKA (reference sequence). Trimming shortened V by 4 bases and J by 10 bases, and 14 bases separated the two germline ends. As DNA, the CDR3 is TGCAGTGCTAACAGGAACTCCTACGAGCAGTTCTTC. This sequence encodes CSANRNSYEQFF.